This TCR beta chain was documented in a study of blood T cell repertoires in COVID-19. Study overall: Whether acute or convalescent, the COVID-19 samples came from the United States, Italy and Spain.

Measured with immunoSEQ multiplex PCR; TCRdb has only the in-frame clones, and not every one. The table includes hundreds of thousands of clones, approximately 91% detected once. Residents of about two dozen US areas, aged about 18 to 89 years, made up the participants. The CDR3 totals 15 residues. V was shortened by 4 bases and J by 0 bases, with 10 bases between the two germline ends. Germline values: CDR1 SEHNR, CDR2 FQNEAQ (reference sequence). This TCR was recovered from a woman under 30 who had been exposed to COVID-19. The specimen sequenced was PBMCs or T cells enriched from blood (not recorded which). This sequence joins TRBV7-9 and TRBJ1-3; D call uncertain. The CDR3 nucleotides read TGTGCCAGCAGCTCCCCCAGTCACTCTGGAAACACCATATATTTT. Its translation: CASSSPSHSGNTIYF.